What follows describes a single T cell receptor (beta chain). Its matching antigen is unknown. Germline V gives CDR1 SGHRS, CDR2 YFSETQ. The CDR3 contains 16 residues. Between the trimmed V and J ends, which lost 2 bases and 0 bases, there was a span of 12 bases. The data derive from a study of STAT5B mutations in CD4+ large granular lymphocyte leukemia. Study outcomes and limitations: Compared with healthy controls (2/35), patient top clones favored TRBV06 (8/27).

Here immunoSEQ multiplex PCR was the method, and the copy in TCRdb shows in-frame clones only, minus some. Of tens of thousands of clones listed, 79% are singletons. This TCR was sampled from a human donor in good health. Sequenced input: CD4+ T cells from blood buffy coats. The V gene is TRBV5-1, the J gene TRBJ2-1; D is perhaps TRBD2 (5 bases). DNA of the CDR3: TGCGCCAGCAGCTTCGGACCGGGAAGCTCCTACAATGAGCAGTTCTTC. Protein product: CASSFGPGSSYNEQFF. The full variable domain, in which reference TRBV5-1 and TRBJ2-1 provide the parts outside the CDR3, is KAGVTQTPRYLIKTRGQQVTLSCSPISGHRSVSWYQQTPGQGLQFLFEYFSETQRNKGNFPGRFSGRQFSNSRSEMNVSTLELGDSALYLCASSFGPGSSYNEQFFGPGTRLTVL.